This T cell receptor beta chain was captured by sequencing in a study of T cell responses to AZD1222 COVID-19 vaccine. General study points: After the peak T cell response, and only then, were repertoires sampled.

V was pared by 2 bases and J by 6 bases, with 1 base between. The CDR3 has 10 residues. The count of this clone is one. The antigen is unknown. Libraries were prepared by immunoSEQ multiplex PCR; TCRdb keeps only in-frame clonotypes and omits some of them. Of roughly 110,000 clones in the sample, 87% were seen once. The TCR sequence derives from an adult in good health. Here the sequenced sample was peripheral blood, taken on day 0 of AZD1222 vaccination. V and J are TRBV12-3 or TRBV12-4 and TRBJ1-2; unclear D gene. CDR3 nucleotide sequence: TGTGCCAGCAGTTTACATGGCTACACCTTC. As protein: CASSLHGYTF.